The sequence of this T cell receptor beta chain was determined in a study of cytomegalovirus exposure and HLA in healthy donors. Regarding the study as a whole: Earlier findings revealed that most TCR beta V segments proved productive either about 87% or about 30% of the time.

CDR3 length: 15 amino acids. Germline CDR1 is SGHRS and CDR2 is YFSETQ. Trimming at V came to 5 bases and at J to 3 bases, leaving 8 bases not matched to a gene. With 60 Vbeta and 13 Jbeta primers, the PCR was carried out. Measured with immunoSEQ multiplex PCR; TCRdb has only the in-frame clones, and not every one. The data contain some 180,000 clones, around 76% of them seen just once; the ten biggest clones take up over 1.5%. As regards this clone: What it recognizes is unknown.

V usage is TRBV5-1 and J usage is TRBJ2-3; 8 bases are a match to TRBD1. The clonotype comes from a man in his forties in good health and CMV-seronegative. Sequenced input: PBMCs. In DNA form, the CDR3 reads TGCGCCAGCAGATCAGGACAGGGTCTAACAGATACGCAGTATTTT. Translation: CASRSGQGLTDTQYF.